These 10 T cell receptor beta chains were all obtained from the same sample, sequenced in a study of human T cells and chemical hapten exposure listed by TCRdb under 2021. Total RNA was extracted from unfractionated whole blood collected in Tempus Blood RNA tubes. Library preparation employed 5' RACE. Sequencing instrument: Illumina MiSeq. TCRdb handled the public reads itself, with Q25 trimming in fastp and clone calling in MiXCR, and kept productive beta chains. All rows with the same CDR3 protein become a single entry with the most common DNA and genes. This sample is represented by about 140,000 distinct CDR3 sequences; roughly 4% of them were singletons. Over 1.1% of the sample comes from the top ten. The receptors derive from a female donor in good health.

The DNA of the CDR3 is TGCGCCAGCAGCAGAGGACAGGGGGCTTCCTACGAGCAGTACTTC. Its translation: CASSRGQGASYEQYF. This rearrangement joins TRBV5-1 to TRBJ2-7; 11 bases map to TRBD1. Germline V CDR1 and CDR2: SGHRS, YFSETQ. V lost 4 bases, J lost 1 base, and 4 bases stayed unmatched. This CDR3 spans 15 amino acids.

This clonotype showed up many times. The J gene is TRBJ2-7, the V gene TRBV6-5, with 8 bases fitting TRBD1. Germline V gene data show CDR1 as MNHEY and CDR2 as SVGAGI. Trimming removed 6 bases from V and 1 base from J; junction bases left unmatched: 5. This CDR3 spans 14 amino acids. Here the CDR3 DNA reads TGTGCCAGCAGGCCGCAGGGGGCGTCCTACGAGCAGTACTTC. Translating it yields CASRPQGASYEQYF.

This clonotype has ten or more counts. V gene TRBV5-4 combines with J gene TRBJ2-3; the D gene is possibly TRBD2 (5 bases). The CDR3 is made up of 11 amino acids. CDR1 SGHNT and CDR2 YYREEE come from the germline V gene (reference sequence). Trimming removed 7 bases from V and 4 bases from J, with 7 bases in between. The CDR3 sequence: CASQRADTQYF. The CDR3 DNA is TGTGCCAGCCAGAGGGCAGATACGCAGTATTTT. Based on the CDR3 plus reference TRBV5-4 and TRBJ2-3, the full variable domain is ETGVTQSPTHLIKTRGQQVTLRCSSQSGHNTVSWYQQALGQGPQFIFQYYREEENGRGNFPPRFSGLQFPNYSSELNVNALELDDSALYLCASQRADTQYFGPGTRLTVL.

This clonotype came up many times. The chain combines TRBV7-3 with TRBJ2-3; D remains ambiguous. CDR3 length equals 14 residues. The ends were cut back, 3 bases at V and 4 bases at J, with 11 bases in the middle. Per the germline V gene, CDR1 is SGHTA and CDR2 is FQGTGA. The CDR3 nucleotides are TGTGCCAGCAGCTTGACCCTCCAGTCAGATACGCAGTATTTT. Translated, it gives CASSLTLQSDTQYF.

This clonotype was observed many times. The chain is built from TRBV12-3 or TRBV12-4 and TRBJ2-6; D remains ambiguous. Trimming took off 3 bases at V and 0 bases at J, with 6 bases between the two ends. CDR3 length: 15 residues. For the CDR3, the DNA is TGTGCCAGCAGTTTCTCGAGCTCTGGGGCCAACGTCCTGACTTTC. As protein: CASSFSSSGANVLTF.

This clonotype was recorded many times. This rearrangement joins TRBV6-1 to TRBJ1-5, with TRBD1 matching over 8 bases. The CDR3 extends over 13 amino acids. Germline CDR1 is MNHNS and CDR2 is SASEGT. Trimming took 7 bases from V and 7 from J; bases not matched to a gene: 6. CDR3 in amino acids: CASTGQGGQPQHF. CDR3 sequence (DNA): TGTGCCAGCACCGGACAGGGAGGCCAGCCCCAGCATTTT.

This clonotype showed up many times. The chain links TRBV29-1 to TRBJ1-5; a weak D match, TRBD1 (5 bases). V gave up 4 bases and J gave up 4 bases, with 8 bases separating them. The CDR3 extends over 12 amino acids. The V gene's germline CDR1 is SQVTM and CDR2 ANQGSEA. The CDR3: CSVGGTNQPQHF. The CDR3, as DNA: TGCAGCGTTGGAGGGACTAATCAGCCCCAGCATTTT.

Ten or more counts support this clonotype. The chain couples TRBV4-1 to TRBJ2-5, with 14 nucleotides matching TRBD2. V trimming: 4 bases; J trimming: 1 base; junction bases outside the gene matches: 2. The CDR3 contains 16 residues. Germline lookup yields CDR1 MGHRA and CDR2 YSYEKL. CDR3 DNA sequence: TGCGCCAGCAGCCGGACTAGCGGGGGGCTCCAAGAGACCCAGTACTTC. It codes for CASSRTSGGLQETQYF.

This clonotype was recorded a few times. V usage is TRBV19 and J usage is TRBJ1-1; D unresolved. Trimming removed 3 bases at V and 0 bases at J, with 8 bases between. CDR1 is LNHDA and CDR2 is SQIVND in the germline V gene (reference sequence). This CDR3 is built from 14 residues. CDR3 sequence: CASSIAGLNTEAFF. The CDR3 DNA reads TGTGCCAGTAGTATCGCGGGGTTGAACACTGAAGCTTTCTTT.

This clonotype has a count of ten or more. Here the CDR3 reads CASSLLTGWGEQYF. CDR3 DNA: TGTGCCAGCAGTCTTCTGACAGGGTGGGGCGAGCAGTACTTC. The chain has TRBV27 and TRBJ2-7, with 7 bases that match TRBD1. Germline loops: CDR1 MNHEY, CDR2 SMNVEV (reference sequence). The trim removed 5 bases at V and 6 bases at J, leaving 10 bases unmatched. The CDR3 has 14 amino acids.